This TCR beta chain was identified in a study of memory CD4+ T cells and cytomegalovirus serostatus. Points from the study as a whole: Suggested: most of the CMV-linked TCR signature lies in CD4+ memory cells. CMV serostatus prediction reached median AUC approximately 0.95, or 0.91 with US-trained model. Each of 67 CMV-associated TCRbeta sequences occurred in one to five individuals.

Produced via immunoSEQ multiplex PCR; TCRdb's table is partial and in-frame only. This table holds roughly 84,000 clones, roughly 80% found once. Single viable CD3+CD4+CD8-CD45RO+ cells were sorted as the memory CD4+ T cells. CMV serostatus came from serum IgG against pp150, pp28, p38, p52. Per germline, CDR1 LNHDA and CDR2 SQIVND (reference sequence). This CDR3 has 14 residues. With V trimmed by 5 bases and J by 6 bases, 4 bases remained unmatched. About this clone itself: Its specificity is unknown.

The sequenced sample consisted of memory CD4+ T cells from blood. This clonotype originated in an adult in good health and CMV-seronegative. This sequence joins TRBV19 and TRBJ1-1; 12 nucleotides line up with TRBD1. The CDR3 loop is CASSWDRGPSEAFF. CDR3 DNA: TGTGCCAGTAGTTGGGACAGGGGGCCTTCTGAAGCTTTCTTT.